Following are 3 T cell receptor beta chains from one sample sequenced in a study of cytomegalovirus exposure and HLA in healthy donors. A multiplex PCR was run with 60 Vbeta primers and 13 Jbeta primers. The data were produced by immunoSEQ multiplex PCR, yet TCRdb's version contains in-frame clones alone and is incomplete. The sample lists over 150,000 clones, about 77% seen once, with around 1.3% in the top ten. The specimen was PBMCs. The source of these receptors is a woman between 50 and 59 years old in good health and CMV-seronegative.

The rearrangement links TRBV7-9 to TRBJ1-3; TRBD1 is a possible D gene (5 bases). The CDR3 totals 15 residues. Deletions cut 0 bases from V and 2 bases from J, with 8 bases between. Germline lookup yields CDR1 SEHNR and CDR2 FQNEAQ (reference sequence). CDR3 protein: CASSLAGEAGNTIYF. The CDR3 nucleotides read TGTGCCAGCAGCTTAGCGGGGGAGGCTGGAAACACCATATATTTT.

This chain joins TRBV5-8 and TRBJ2-5, with 7 nucleotides matching TRBD1. V lost 9 bases and J lost 0; bases outside the gene matches: 11. Looked up from germline, CDR1 is SGHTS and CDR2 is YDEGEE. The CDR3 runs to 15 residues. The CDR3: CATAPGQRYQETQYF. The CDR3 DNA follows: TGTGCCACCGCGCCGGGACAGAGGTACCAAGAGACCCAGTACTTC.

The chain recombines TRBV15 with TRBJ1-5; unclear D gene. The CDR3 consists of 16 residues. The ends were cut back, 1 base at V and 0 bases at J, with 10 bases in the middle. CDR1 and CDR2 (germline): LNHNV, YYDKDF (reference sequence). Here the CDR3 reads CATSRGRGSSNQPQHF. The CDR3 region has the DNA TGTGCCACCAGCAGAGGACGCGGTAGTAGCAATCAGCCCCAGCATTTT.